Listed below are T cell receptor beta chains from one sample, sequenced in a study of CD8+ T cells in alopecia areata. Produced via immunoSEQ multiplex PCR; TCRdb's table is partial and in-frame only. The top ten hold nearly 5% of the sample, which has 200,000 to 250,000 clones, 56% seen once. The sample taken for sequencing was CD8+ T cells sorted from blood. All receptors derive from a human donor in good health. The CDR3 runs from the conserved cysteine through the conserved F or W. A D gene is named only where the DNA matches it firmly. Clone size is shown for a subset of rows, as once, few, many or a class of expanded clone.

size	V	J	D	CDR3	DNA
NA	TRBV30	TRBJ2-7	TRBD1	CAWEGTGTTYEQYF	TGTGCCTGGGAAGGGACAGGGACGACCTACGAGCAGTACTTC
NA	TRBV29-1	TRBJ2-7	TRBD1	CSARTGGTYEQYF	TGCAGCGCCCGGACAGGGGGCACCTACGAGCAGTACTTC
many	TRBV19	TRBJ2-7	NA	CASNPGRSYEQYF	TGTGCCAGTAACCCGGGACGGTCCTACGAGCAGTACTTC
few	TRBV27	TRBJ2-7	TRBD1	CASSLGTGTGSHEQYF	TGTGCCAGCAGTTTGGGCACCGGGACAGGGTCCCACGAGCAGTACTTC
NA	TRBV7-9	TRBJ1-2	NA	CASSLVGQSISYGYTF	TGTGCCAGCAGCTTAGTAGGACAGTCGATTTCCTATGGCTACACCTTC
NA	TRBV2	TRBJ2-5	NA	CASGNRDRQETQYF	TGTGCCAGCGGGAACCGGGACCGCCAAGAGACCCAGTACTTC
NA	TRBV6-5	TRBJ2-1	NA	CASSRLSYNEQFF	TGTGCCAGCAGCCGCTTATCCTACAATGAGCAGTTCTTC
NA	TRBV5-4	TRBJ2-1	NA	CASSLSDEQFF	TGTGCCAGCAGCTTGTCCGATGAGCAGTTCTTC
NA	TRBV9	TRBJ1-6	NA	CASSSAEGYNSPLHF	TGTGCCAGCAGCTCGGCGGAGGGTTATAATTCACCCCTCCACTTT
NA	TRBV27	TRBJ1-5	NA	CASSLQVNQPQHF	TGTGCCAGCAGTCTACAGGTGAATCAGCCCCAGCATTTT
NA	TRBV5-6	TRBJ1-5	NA	CASSEGSNQPQHF	TGTGCCAGCAGCGAGGGCAGCAATCAGCCCCAGCATTTT
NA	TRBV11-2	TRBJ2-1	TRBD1	CASSLTGGAVDEQFF	TGTGCCAGCAGCTTGACAGGGGGCGCGGTCGATGAGCAGTTCTTC
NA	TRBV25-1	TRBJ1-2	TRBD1	CASTDRGPGYGYTF	TGTGCCAGCACCGACAGGGGTCCTGGCTATGGCTACACCTTC
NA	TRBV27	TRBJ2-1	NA	CASSFPGVEQFF	TGTGCCAGCAGTTTCCCGGGGGTTGAGCAGTTCTTC
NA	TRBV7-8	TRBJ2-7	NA	CASSFPSASTEQYF	TGTGCCAGCAGCTTCCCCTCAGCTTCCACCGAGCAGTACTTC
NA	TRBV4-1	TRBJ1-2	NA	CASSQGLPGRYTF	TGCGCCAGCAGCCAAGGCCTCCCCGGTCGCTACACCTTC
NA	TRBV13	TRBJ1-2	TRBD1	CASSRGGQHHYGYTF	TGTGCCAGCAGCCGTGGGGGACAGCACCACTATGGCTACACCTTC
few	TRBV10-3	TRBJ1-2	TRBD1	CAIGATGGESYGYTF	TGTGCCATCGGTGCAACAGGGGGCGAGAGCTATGGCTACACCTTC
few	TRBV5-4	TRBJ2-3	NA	CASSPSLGSTDTQYF	TGTGCCAGCAGCCCGAGCTTGGGAAGCACAGATACGCAGTATTTT
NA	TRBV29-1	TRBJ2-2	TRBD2	CSVEDPASGGAIGELFF	TGCAGCGTTGAAGATCCGGCTAGCGGGGGAGCGATCGGGGAGCTGTTTTTT
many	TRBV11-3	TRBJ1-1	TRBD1	CASTREPGQENTEAFF	TGTGCCAGCACCCGTGAGCCGGGACAGGAGAACACTGAAGCTTTCTTT
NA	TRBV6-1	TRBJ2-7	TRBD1	CASSENRDRIYEQYF	TGTGCCAGCAGTGAAAACCGGGACAGGATCTACGAGCAGTACTTC
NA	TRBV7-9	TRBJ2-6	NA	CASSLVGRSGANVLTF	TGTGCCAGCAGCTTAGTGGGTCGCTCTGGGGCCAACGTCCTGACTTTC
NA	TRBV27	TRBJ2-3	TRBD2	CASSRSPGGRFTDTQYF	TGTGCCAGCAGCCGTTCCCCCGGGGGGAGATTCACAGATACGCAGTATTTT
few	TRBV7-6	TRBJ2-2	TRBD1	CASSPRQGHTGELFF	TGTGCCAGCAGCCCCCGACAGGGCCACACCGGGGAGCTGTTTTTT
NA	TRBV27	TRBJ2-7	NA	CASSFAAPYEQYF	TGTGCCAGCAGTTTCGCCGCGCCCTACGAGCAGTACTTC
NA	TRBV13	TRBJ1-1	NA	CASSLGGPGNTEAFF	TGTGCCAGCAGCTTAGGGGGGCCAGGGAACACTGAAGCTTTCTTT
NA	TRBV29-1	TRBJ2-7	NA	CSVDTQGTGYEQYF	TGCAGCGTTGATACACAGGGAACGGGATACGAGCAGTACTTC
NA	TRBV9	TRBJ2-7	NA	CASSDDLQVTYEQYF	TGTGCCAGCAGCGACGACCTACAGGTTACGTACGAGCAGTACTTC
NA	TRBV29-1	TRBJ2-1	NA	CSVTGEDTSYNEQFF	TGCAGCGTTACAGGGGAGGATACCTCCTACAATGAGCAGTTCTTC
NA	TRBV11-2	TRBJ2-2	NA	CASSLGSDTGELFF	TGTGCCAGCAGCTTAGGGTCCGACACCGGGGAGCTGTTTTTT
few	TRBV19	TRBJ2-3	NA	CASTLRGGTDTQYF	TGTGCCAGTACCCTCAGGGGTGGCACAGATACGCAGTATTTT
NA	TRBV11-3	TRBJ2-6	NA	CASSFAGANVLTF	TGTGCCAGCAGCTTCGCTGGGGCCAACGTCCTGACTTTC
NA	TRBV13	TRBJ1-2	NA	CASSTRDAANYGYTF	TGTGCCAGCAGCACCCGGGACGCTGCTAACTATGGCTACACCTTC
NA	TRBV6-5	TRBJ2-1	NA	CASTPGSSYNEQFF	TGTGCCAGCACCCCAGGGAGCTCCTACAATGAGCAGTTCTTC
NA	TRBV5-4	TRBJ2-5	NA	CASSGGGVETQYF	TGTGCCAGCAGTGGGGGCGGGGTTGAGACCCAGTACTTC
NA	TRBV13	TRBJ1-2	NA	CASSLGPEYGYTF	TGTGCCAGCAGCTTAGGGCCAGAGTATGGCTACACCTTC
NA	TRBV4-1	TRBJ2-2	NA	CASSQEWGTGGELFF	TGCGCCAGCAGCCAAGAGTGGGGGACGGGCGGGGAGCTGTTTTTT
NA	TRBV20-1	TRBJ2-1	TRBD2	CSGGEGNEQFF	TGCAGTGGAGGGGAGGGTAATGAGCAGTTCTTC
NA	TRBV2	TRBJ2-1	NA	CASIIGNNEQFF	TGTGCCAGCATAATCGGGAACAATGAGCAGTTCTTC
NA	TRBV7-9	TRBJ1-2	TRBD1	CASSLEGTGYGYTF	TGTGCCAGCAGCTTAGAAGGGACAGGATATGGCTACACCTTC
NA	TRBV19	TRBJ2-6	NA	CASSIGSSGANVLTF	TGTGCCAGTAGTATTGGGAGCTCTGGGGCCAACGTCCTGACTTTC
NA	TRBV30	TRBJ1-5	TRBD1	CAWSRQGGQPQHF	TGTGCCTGGAGTCGGCAGGGGGGTCAGCCCCAGCATTTT
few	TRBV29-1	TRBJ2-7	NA	CSVDPGSNEQYF	TGCAGCGTTGACCCGGGGAGCAACGAGCAGTACTTC
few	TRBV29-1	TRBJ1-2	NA	CSVEDPAGPYGYTF	TGCAGCGTTGAAGATCCGGCAGGGCCCTATGGCTACACCTTC